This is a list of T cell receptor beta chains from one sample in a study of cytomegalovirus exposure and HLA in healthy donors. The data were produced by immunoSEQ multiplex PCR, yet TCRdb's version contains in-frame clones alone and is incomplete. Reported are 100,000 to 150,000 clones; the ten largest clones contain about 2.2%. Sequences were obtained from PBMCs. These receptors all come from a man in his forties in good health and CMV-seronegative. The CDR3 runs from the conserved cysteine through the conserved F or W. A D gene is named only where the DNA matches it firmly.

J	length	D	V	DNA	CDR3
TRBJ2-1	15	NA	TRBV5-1	TGCGCCAGCAGCTTGCAGGGTGTTAGGTACAATGAGCAGTTCTTC	CASSLQGVRYNEQFF
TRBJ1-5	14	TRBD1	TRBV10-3	TGTGCCACCAGGGGGGGGTATAGCAATCAGCCCCAGCATTTT	CATRGGYSNQPQHF
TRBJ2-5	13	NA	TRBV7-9	TGTGCCAGCATCTACGGTGCGTCAGAGACCCAGTACTTC	CASIYGASETQYF
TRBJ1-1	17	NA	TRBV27	TGTGCCAGCAGTTTATCGGGGGGGTTCGGAGGGGCCACTGAAGCTTTCTTT	CASSLSGGFGGATEAFF
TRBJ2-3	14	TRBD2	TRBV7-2	TGTGCCACCAACCCTAGCGGGAAGACAGATACGCAGTATTTT	CATNPSGKTDTQYF
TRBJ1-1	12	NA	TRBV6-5	TGTGCCAGCAGTAGGGGGAGCACTGAAGCTTTCTTT	CASSRGSTEAFF
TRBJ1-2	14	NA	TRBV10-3	TGTGCCATCAACCCGGGACTCACAGAAACTGGCTACACCTTC	CAINPGLTETGYTF
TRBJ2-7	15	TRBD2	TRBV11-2	TGTGCCAGCAGCTTAGAAACTAGCGGAACCTACGAGCAGTACTTC	CASSLETSGTYEQYF
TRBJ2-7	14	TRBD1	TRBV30	TGTGCCTGGAGCGGGACAGGGGGTCGGTACGAGCAGTACTTC	CAWSGTGGRYEQYF
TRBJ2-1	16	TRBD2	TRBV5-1	TGCGCCAGCAGCTCGGGACTAGCGGGAGAGACGGATGAGCAGTTCTTC	CASSSGLAGETDEQFF
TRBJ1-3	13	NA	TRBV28	TGTGCCAGCAGTTCCGGGTCTGGAAACACCATATATTTT	CASSSGSGNTIYF
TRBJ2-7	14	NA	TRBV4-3	TGCGCCAGCAGCCAAGTCTCGGGAGCATACGAGCAGTACTTC	CASSQVSGAYEQYF
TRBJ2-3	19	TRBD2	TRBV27	TGTGCCAGCAGCCCAGGGACGCTAGCGGAGTACGTCAGCACAGATACGCAGTATTTT	CASSPGTLAEYVSTDTQYF
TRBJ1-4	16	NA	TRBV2	TGTGCCAGCAGTCGATCCCAGGGAGGGTCGAATGAAAAACTGTTTTTT	CASSRSQGGSNEKLFF
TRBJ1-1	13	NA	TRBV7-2	TGTGCCAGCAGCTTCGGGTGGAACACTGAAGCTTTCTTT	CASSFGWNTEAFF
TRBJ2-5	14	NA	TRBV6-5	TGTGCCAGCAGTTACCTAGACAGTCCTGGGACCCAGTACTTC	CASSYLDSPGTQYF
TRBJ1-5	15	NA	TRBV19	TGTGCCAGTACTTGGGGGCAGGATCGCAATCAGCCCCAGCATTTT	CASTWGQDRNQPQHF
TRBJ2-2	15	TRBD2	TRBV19	TGTGCCAGTAGTATCCAACTAGCGAGCACCGGGGAGCTGTTTTTT	CASSIQLASTGELFF
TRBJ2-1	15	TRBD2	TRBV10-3	TGTGCCATCAAAAGCGGGAGTGTCTCCTACAATGAGCAGTTCTTC	CAIKSGSVSYNEQFF
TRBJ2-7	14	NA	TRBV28	TGTGCCAGCAGCCCTGGAGGGAGCGGGTACGAGCAGTACTTC	CASSPGGSGYEQYF
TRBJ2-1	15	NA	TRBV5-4	TGTGCCAGCAGCCACCGGACTACCTTAGACAATGAGCAGTTCTTC	CASSHRTTLDNEQFF
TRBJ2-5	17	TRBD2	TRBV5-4	TGTGCCAGCAGCTTAGGGTTGACTAGCGGGAGTGAAGAGACCCAGTACTTC	CASSLGLTSGSEETQYF
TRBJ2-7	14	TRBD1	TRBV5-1	TGCGCCAGCAGCGAGGACAGGGCGTATTACGAGCAGTACTTC	CASSEDRAYYEQYF
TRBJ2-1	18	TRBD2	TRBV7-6	TGTGCCAGCAGCCCAAGGACTAGCGGGAGCCACCCCGGCGGTGAGCAGTTCTTC	CASSPRTSGSHPGGEQFF
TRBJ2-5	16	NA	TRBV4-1	TGCGCCAGCAGCCAAGTCCCTAGCCGCCAGCAAGAGACCCAGTACTTC	CASSQVPSRQQETQYF
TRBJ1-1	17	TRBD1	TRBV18	TGTGCCAGCTCACCCATATCGACAGGGGTCATGAACACTGAAGCTTTCTTT	CASSPISTGVMNTEAFF
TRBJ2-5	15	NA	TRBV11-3	TGTGCCAGCAGCTTAGCTCGGACAGATCAAGAGACCCAGTACTTC	CASSLARTDQETQYF
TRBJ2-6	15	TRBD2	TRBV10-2	TGCGCCAGCAGTGATCGGGAGGCTGGGGCCAACGTCCTGACTTTC	CASSDREAGANVLTF
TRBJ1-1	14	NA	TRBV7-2	TGTGCCAGCAGCTTACTCGCAGGGGCATCTGAAGCTTTCTTT	CASSLLAGASEAFF
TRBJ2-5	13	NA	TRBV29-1	TGCAGCGTTGCCCTGAGGCTCCAAGAGACCCAGTACTTC	CSVALRLQETQYF
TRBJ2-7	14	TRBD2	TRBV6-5	TGTGCCAGCAGACGTCTAGCGGGAAGCCACGAGCAGTACTTC	CASRRLAGSHEQYF
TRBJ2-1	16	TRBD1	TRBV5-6	TGTGCCAGCAGCTTGAAAGGACAGGCTTACTACAATGAGCAGTTCTTC	CASSLKGQAYYNEQFF
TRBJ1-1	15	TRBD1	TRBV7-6	TGTGCCAGCAGCGAGCGACAGGGCATGAACACTGAAGCTTTCTTT	CASSERQGMNTEAFF
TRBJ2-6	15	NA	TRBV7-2	TGTGCCAGCAGCACCCGGGGTTCTGGGGCCAACGTCCTGACTTTC	CASSTRGSGANVLTF
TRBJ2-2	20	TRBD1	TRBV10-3	TGTGCCATCAGTGAGTCAGGAGTTTCACTGGACAGGGTCCTTGGCGGGGAGCTGTTTTTT	CAISESGVSLDRVLGGELFF
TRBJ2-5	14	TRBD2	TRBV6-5	TGTGCCAGCAGCCTCCGGACTAGCAAGGAGACCCAGTACTTC	CASSLRTSKETQYF
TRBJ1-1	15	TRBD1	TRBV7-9	TGTGCCAGCAGCCTGGGGGGGACAGGGGGCACTGAAGCTTTCTTT	CASSLGGTGGTEAFF
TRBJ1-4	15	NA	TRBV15	TGTGCCACCAGCAGAGATCGGACAAATAATGAAAAACTGTTTTTT	CATSRDRTNNEKLFF
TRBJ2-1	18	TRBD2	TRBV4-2	TGTGCCAGCAGCCGCTCCCCATGGACTAGCGGGAGTCTTTACGAGCAGTTCTTC	CASSRSPWTSGSLYEQFF
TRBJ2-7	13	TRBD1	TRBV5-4	TGTGCCAGCAGCCGACAGGGCCAAAGCGAGCAGTACTTC	CASSRQGQSEQYF
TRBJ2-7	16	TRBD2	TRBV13	TGTGCCAGCAGCTTAGGGGGACTAGCGGGATCGGGAGAGCAGTACTTC	CASSLGGLAGSGEQYF
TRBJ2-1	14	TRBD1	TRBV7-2	TGTGCCAGCAGCCCCAACAGGGGTGGAAATGAGCAGTTCTTC	CASSPNRGGNEQFF
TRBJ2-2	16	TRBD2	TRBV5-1	TGCGCCAGCAGCAAAAGACTAGCGATTAACACCGGGGAGCTGTTTTTT	CASSKRLAINTGELFF
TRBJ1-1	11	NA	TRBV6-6	TGTGCCAGCAACCAGGGGTTAATGGCTTTCTTT	CASNQGLMAFF
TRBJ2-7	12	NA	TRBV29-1	TGCAGCGTTGAGGCCAGCTCCTACGAGCAGTACTTC	CSVEASSYEQYF
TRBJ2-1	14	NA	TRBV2	TGTGCCAGCAGTGAATATAGGGTAGCGAATGAGCAGTTCTTC	CASSEYRVANEQFF
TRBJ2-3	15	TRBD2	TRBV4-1	TGCGCCAGCAGACGGACTAGCGGAGGCACAGATACGCAGTATTTT	CASRRTSGGTDTQYF
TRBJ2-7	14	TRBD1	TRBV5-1	TGCGCCAGCAGCTTAGTGGGACAGCTCTACGAGCAGTACTTC	CASSLVGQLYEQYF
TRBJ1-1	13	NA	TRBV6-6	TGTGCCAGCAGTCAAAATAGGAACACTGAAGCTTTCTTT	CASSQNRNTEAFF
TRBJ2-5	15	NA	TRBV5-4	TGTGCCAGCAGCTGGGTTGGACATCCCCAAGAGACCCAGTACTTC	CASSWVGHPQETQYF